This T cell receptor beta chain is from a study of T cell repertoires in cytomegalovirus infection. Overall study: The authors used CMV epitopes that were HLA-C-restricted (recently identified) and HLA-B-restricted (well studied). CMV infection plus the matching HLA type was flagged by public TCR beta signatures.

TCRdb reanalysed the reads using MiXCR and keeps one entry per CDR3 protein. Here the sample spans around 81,000 distinct CDR3 sequences, approximately 40% being singletons. Study outcomes and limitations: In two of eight donors, the top clonotype was HLA-C-restricted CMV-specific. Using cumulative public TCR beta family frequency, the authors identified those who carried CMV together with the relevant HLA.

The CDR3 covers 13 residues. The germline V gene has CDR1 MNHNY and CDR2 SVGAGI (reference sequence). The V and J ends lost 3 bases and 3 bases respectively, with 8 bases between them. Note on this clonotype: Antigen: not known.

This sequence was found in a human donor in good health (CMV status not recorded). Some clones in this sample may be carry-over from other donors' samples. The sample was CD8+ T cells from cultured PBMCs, taken from culture after CMV antigen stimulation. The chain carries TRBV6-6 and TRBJ1-2; D is unclear. The CDR3 spells CASSYRIYYGYTF. The DNA of the CDR3 is TGTGCCAGCAGTTATAGAATCTACTATGGCTACACCTTC.